The clone carrying this T cell receptor (beta chain) was counted once. The antigen is not known. With V trimmed by 5 bases and J by 1 base, 9 bases remained unmatched. The CDR3 runs 17 residues. Germline values: CDR1 MNHEY, CDR2 SMNVEV (reference sequence). This entry comes from a study of T cells in Graves' hyperthyroidism and ophthalmopathy. Whole-study results and caveats: Most expanded thyroid clonotypes above 0.001 recurred in blood. Ophthalmopathy was told apart from stable hyperthyroidism by a 13 V-J model.

Fresh peripheral blood, 10 ml, was the source of the PBMCs. Amplification of TCR beta CDR3 regions used RNA as the template. The primer set for the first-round RT-PCR of the TCR CDR3 was HTBI. TCRdb recomputed calls from the multiplex PCR reads with MiXCR, one row per CDR3 protein. This table holds a few hundred thousand distinct CDR3 sequences, about 14% found once. The clonotype comes from a woman aged 25 to 45 with Graves' ophthalmopathy. The V call is TRBV27, the J call TRBJ2-2; 8 bases fit TRBD1. Sequenced: blood. Here the CDR3 DNA reads TGTGCCAGCAGTGAGACCCGACAGGGGAAGAACACCGGGGAGCTGTTTTTT. Amino acid sequence: CASSETRQGKNTGELFF.